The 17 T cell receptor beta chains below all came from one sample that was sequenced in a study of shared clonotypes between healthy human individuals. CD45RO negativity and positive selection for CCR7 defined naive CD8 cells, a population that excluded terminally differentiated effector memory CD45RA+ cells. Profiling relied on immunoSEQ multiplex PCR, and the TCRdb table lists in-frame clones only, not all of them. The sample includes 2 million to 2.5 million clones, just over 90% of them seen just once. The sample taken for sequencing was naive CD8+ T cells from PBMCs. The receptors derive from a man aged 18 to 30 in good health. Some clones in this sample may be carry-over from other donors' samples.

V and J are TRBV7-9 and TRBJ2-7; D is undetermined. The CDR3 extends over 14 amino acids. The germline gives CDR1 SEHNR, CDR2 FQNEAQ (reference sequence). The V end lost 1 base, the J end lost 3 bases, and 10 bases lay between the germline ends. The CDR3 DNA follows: TGTGCCAGCAGCTTAGATGGACCGATCTACGAGCAGTACTTC. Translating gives CASSLDGPIYEQYF. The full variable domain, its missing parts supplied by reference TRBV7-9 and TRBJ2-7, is DTGVSQNPRHKITKRGQNVTFRCDPISEHNRLYWYRQTLGQGPEFLTYFQNEAQLEKSRLLSDRFSAERPKGSFSTLEIQRTEQGDSAMYLCASSLDGPIYEQYFGPGTRLTVT.

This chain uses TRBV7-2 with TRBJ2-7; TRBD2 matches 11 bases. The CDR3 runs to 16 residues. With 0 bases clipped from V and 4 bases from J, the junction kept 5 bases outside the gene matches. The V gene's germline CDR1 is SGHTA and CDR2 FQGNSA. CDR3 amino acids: CASSLALAGGRYEQYF. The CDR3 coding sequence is TGTGCCAGCAGCTTAGCGCTAGCGGGAGGTCGATACGAGCAGTACTTC.

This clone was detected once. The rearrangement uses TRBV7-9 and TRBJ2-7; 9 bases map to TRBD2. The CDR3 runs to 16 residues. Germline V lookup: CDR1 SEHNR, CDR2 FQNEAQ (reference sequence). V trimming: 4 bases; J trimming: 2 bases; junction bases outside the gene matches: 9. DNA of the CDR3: TGTGCCAGCAGCTCCGACCGGGGACTAGCCCCCTACGAGCAGTACTTC. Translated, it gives CASSSDRGLAPYEQYF.

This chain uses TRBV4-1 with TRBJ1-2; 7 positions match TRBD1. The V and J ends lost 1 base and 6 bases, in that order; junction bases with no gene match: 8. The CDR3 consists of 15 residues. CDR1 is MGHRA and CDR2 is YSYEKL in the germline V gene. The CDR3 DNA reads TGCGCCAGCAGCCAAGTCCAGGGGGTTCTGGATGGCTACACCTTC. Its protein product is CASSQVQGVLDGYTF.

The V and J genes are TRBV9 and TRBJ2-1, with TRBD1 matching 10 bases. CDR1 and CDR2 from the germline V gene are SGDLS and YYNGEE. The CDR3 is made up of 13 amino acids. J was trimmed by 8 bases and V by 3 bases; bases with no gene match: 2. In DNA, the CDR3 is TGTGCCAGCAGCGCCGACAGGGGGCATGAGCAGTTCTTC. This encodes CASSADRGHEQFF. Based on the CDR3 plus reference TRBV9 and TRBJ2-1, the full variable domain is DSGVTQTPKHLITATGQRVTLRCSPRSGDLSVYWYQQSLDQGLQFLIQYYNGEERAKGNILERFSAQQFPDLHSELNLSSLELGDSALYFCASSADRGHEQFFGPGTRLTVL.

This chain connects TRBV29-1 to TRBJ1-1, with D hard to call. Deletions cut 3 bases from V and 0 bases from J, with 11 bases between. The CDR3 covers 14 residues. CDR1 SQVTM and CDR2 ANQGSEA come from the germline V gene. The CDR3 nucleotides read TGCAGCGTTGAGGATAGCCCCTTGAACACTGAAGCTTTCTTT. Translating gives CSVEDSPLNTEAFF.

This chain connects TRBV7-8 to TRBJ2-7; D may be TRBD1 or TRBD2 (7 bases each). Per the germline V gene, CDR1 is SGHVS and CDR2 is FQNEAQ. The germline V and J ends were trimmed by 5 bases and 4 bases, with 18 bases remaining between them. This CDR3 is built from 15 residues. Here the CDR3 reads CASSPSGTATYEQYF. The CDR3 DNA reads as TGTGCCAGCAGCCCGAGCGGGACAGCGACTTACGAGCAGTACTTC.

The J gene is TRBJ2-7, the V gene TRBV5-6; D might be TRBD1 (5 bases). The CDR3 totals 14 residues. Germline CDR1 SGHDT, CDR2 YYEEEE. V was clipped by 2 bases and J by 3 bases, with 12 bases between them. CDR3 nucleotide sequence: TGTGCCAGCAGCTTCTCAGGGCCCTACTACGAGCAGTACTTC. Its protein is CASSFSGPYYEQYF.

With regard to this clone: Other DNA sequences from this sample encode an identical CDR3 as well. Here the CDR3 reads CASSPPGGRYEQYF. In nucleotides, the CDR3 is TGTGCCAGCAGCCCACCGGGGGGGAGATACGAGCAGTACTTC. The chain links TRBV27 to TRBJ2-7; 8 positions match TRBD2. Per the germline V gene, CDR1 is MNHEY and CDR2 is SMNVEV (reference sequence). The length of the CDR3 is 14 residues. V was clipped by 6 bases and J by 4 bases; unmatched bases: 8.

The CDR3 nucleotides read TGTGCCAGCTGCCCCGGGCCACCCTCGTCTTACTCTGGAAACACCATATATTTT. This gives the protein CASCPGPPSSYSGNTIYF. The rearrangement joins TRBV27 to TRBJ1-3; D gene uncertain. The CDR3 contains 18 residues. Germline loops: CDR1 MNHEY, CDR2 SMNVEV (reference sequence). The ends were cut back, 8 bases at V and 0 bases at J, with 23 bases in the middle.

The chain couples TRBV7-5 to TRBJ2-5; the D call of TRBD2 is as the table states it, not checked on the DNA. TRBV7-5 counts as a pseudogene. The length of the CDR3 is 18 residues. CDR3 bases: TGTGTCAGAATCCTAATTCCGAATGGGCTAGCGGGAGTGGAGACCCAGTACTTC. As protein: CVRILIPNGLAGVETQYF.

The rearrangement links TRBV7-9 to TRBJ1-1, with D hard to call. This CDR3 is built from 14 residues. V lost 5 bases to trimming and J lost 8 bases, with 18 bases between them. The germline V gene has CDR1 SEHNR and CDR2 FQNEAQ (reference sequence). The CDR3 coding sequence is TGTGCCAGCAGCCTACTGGACGGGTACGCCGAAGCTTTCTTT. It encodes CASSLLDGYAEAFF.

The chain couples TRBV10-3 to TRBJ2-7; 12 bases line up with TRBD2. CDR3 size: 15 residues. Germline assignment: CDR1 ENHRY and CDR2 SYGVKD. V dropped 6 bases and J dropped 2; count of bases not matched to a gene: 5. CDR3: CAIRTSGSRTYEQYF. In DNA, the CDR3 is TGTGCCATCAGGACTAGCGGGAGTCGGACCTACGAGCAGTACTTC.

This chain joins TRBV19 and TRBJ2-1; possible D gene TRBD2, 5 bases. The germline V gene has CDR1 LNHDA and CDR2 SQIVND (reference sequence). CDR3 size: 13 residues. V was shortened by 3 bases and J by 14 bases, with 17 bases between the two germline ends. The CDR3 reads CASSIAGNQLEFF. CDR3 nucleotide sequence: TGTGCCAGTAGTATCGCCGGGAATCAGTTGGAGTTCTTC.

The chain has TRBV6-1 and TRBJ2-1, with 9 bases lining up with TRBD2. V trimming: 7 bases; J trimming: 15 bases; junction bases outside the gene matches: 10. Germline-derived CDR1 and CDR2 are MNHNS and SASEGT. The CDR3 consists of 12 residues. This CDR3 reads CASTMGLASSFF. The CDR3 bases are TGTGCCAGCACCATGGGACTAGCCTCTTCGTTCTTC.

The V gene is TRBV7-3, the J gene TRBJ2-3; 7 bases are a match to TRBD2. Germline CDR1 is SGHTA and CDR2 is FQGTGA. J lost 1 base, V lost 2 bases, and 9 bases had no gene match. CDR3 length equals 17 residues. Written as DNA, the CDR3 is TGTGCCAGCAGCTTACTCGGAGATCTAGCGGGCACAGATACGCAGTATTTT. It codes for CASSLLGDLAGTDTQYF.

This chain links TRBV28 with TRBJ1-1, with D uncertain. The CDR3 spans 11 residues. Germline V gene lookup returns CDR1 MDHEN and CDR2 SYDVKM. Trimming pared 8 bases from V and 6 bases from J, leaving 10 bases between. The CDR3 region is CASVYQAEAFF. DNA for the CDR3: TGTGCCAGCGTCTACCAGGCTGAAGCTTTCTTT.